A single sample is the source of the 26 T cell receptor beta chains below, sequenced in a study of CD8+ T cells in alopecia areata. Treatment noted: oral pan-JAK inhibitor, 5-10 mg twice daily. Reverse transcribed after extraction, RNA yielded cDNA as the sequencing template. Method: immunoSEQ multiplex PCR; TCRdb's copy keeps in-frame clones and lacks some. The sample holds about 210,000 clones, under 70% seen once. Specimen: CD4+ T cells sorted from blood, collected at approximately week 42, from a patient treated with tofacitinib. Source of these receptors: a human donor with alopecia areata.

V and J are TRBV5-1 and TRBJ2-3; 7 bases are shared with TRBD1. Germline loops: CDR1 SGHRS, CDR2 YFSETQ. V was pared by 4 bases and J by 4 bases, with 9 bases of the junction left unmatched. There are 15 residues in the CDR3. CDR3 DNA sequence: TGCGCCAGCAGCCTCGGGACAGACCGCTCAGATACGCAGTATTTT. It codes for CASSLGTDRSDTQYF.

V and J are TRBV25-1 and TRBJ1-5; no firm D call. Trimming left V 4 bases short and J 4 bases short, with 8 bases between. The length of the CDR3 is 13 residues. The germline CDR1 and CDR2 sequences are MGHDK and SYGVNS. The CDR3 sequence is CASSAVGNQPQHF. The CDR3 DNA reads TGTGCCAGCAGTGCCGTGGGGAATCAGCCCCAGCATTTT.

J is TRBJ1-1 and V is TRBV7-2; no reliable D call. The V and J ends lost 6 bases and 0 bases respectively, with 8 bases between them. CDR1 is SGHTA and CDR2 is FQGNSA in the germline V gene. The CDR3 has 13 amino acids. As DNA, the CDR3 is TGTGCCAGCAGGGTTCAGCTGAACACTGAAGCTTTCTTT. Translated: CASRVQLNTEAFF.

The V and J genes are TRBV6-1 and TRBJ2-2; 9 bases match TRBD1. The CDR3 sequence is 13 residues long. Germline-derived CDR1 and CDR2 are MNHNS and SASEGT. After removal of 8 bases from V and 5 bases from J, the junction contained 3 bases not matched to a gene. CDR3 region: CASSGQGTGELFF. The CDR3 DNA reads TGTGCCAGCTCAGGACAGGGGACCGGGGAGCTGTTTTTT.

The chain employs TRBV5-1 and TRBJ2-1; TRBD1 matches 7 bases. The CDR3 spans 14 residues. Germline loops: CDR1 SGHRS, CDR2 YFSETQ. The ends lost 5 bases at V and 3 bases at J; junction bases unmatched: 5. Here the CDR3 DNA reads TGCGCCAGCAGTTTCCGGGACAGCTACAATGAGCAGTTCTTC. This codes for CASSFRDSYNEQFF.

This clone was seen once. V usage is TRBV9 and J usage is TRBJ2-3; D unclear. The CDR3 consists of 12 residues. Trimming removed 5 bases at V and 4 bases at J, with 8 bases between. Germline lookup yields CDR1 SGDLS and CDR2 YYNGEE. DNA for the CDR3: TGTGCCAGCAGGGGAACGTCAGATACGCAGTATTTT. Translated, it gives CASRGTSDTQYF.

This clone occurred many times. This chain uses TRBV2 with TRBJ1-5, with TRBD1 matching 7 bases. Unmatched junction bases numbered 7, after V lost 6 bases and J lost 2 bases. CDR1 is SNHLY and CDR2 is FYNNEI in the germline V gene. This CDR3 has 15 residues. CDR3 in DNA: TGTGCCAGCAGCAAACAGGGGTTGGGCAATCAGCCCCAGCATTTT. Its translation is CASSKQGLGNQPQHF.

V is TRBV12-5 and J is TRBJ2-3; D is unclear. CDR1 and CDR2 (germline): LGHNT, FRNRAP. V lost 2 bases to trimming and J lost 4 bases, with 10 bases between them. This CDR3 spans 14 amino acids. The CDR3 spells CASGLSRLADTQYF. CDR3 nucleotides: TGTGCTAGTGGTTTGTCACGGTTGGCAGATACGCAGTATTTT. Filled out from reference TRBV12-5 and TRBJ2-3, the complete variable domain reads DARVTQTPRHKVTEMGQEVTMRCQPILGHNTVFWYRQTMMQGLELLAYFRNRAPLDDSGMPKDRFSAEMPDATLATLKIQPSEPRDSAVYFCASGLSRLADTQYFGPGTRLTVL.

This chain joins TRBV15 and TRBJ2-1; D possibly corresponds to TRBD2 (6 bases). V was trimmed by 8 bases and J by 4 bases, leaving 12 bases between them. There are 13 residues in the CDR3. Germline V gene sequence: CDR1 LNHNV, CDR2 YYDKDF (reference sequence). For the CDR3, the DNA is TGTGCCACCTCGGGGGTTGGATACAATGAGCAGTTCTTC. Encoded protein: CATSGVGYNEQFF.

The chain carries TRBV18 and TRBJ2-7; a weak D match, TRBD2 (6 bases). The CDR3 totals 16 residues. Germline loops: CDR1 KGHSH, CDR2 LQKENI. The V end was cut by 5 bases, the J end by 4 bases, with 21 bases between. The CDR3, as DNA: TGTGCCAGCTCAGAGTCCGTGGGGGGTCCTTCTTACGAGCAGTACTTC. Its translation is CASSESVGGPSYEQYF.

The rearrangement links TRBV30 to TRBJ2-3; 13 bases match TRBD2. Germline CDR1 is GTSNPN and CDR2 is SVGIG (reference sequence). CDR3 size: 15 residues. Trimming took 3 bases from V and 8 from J; bases not matched to a gene: 8. Here the CDR3 reads CAWSPTSGGTGTQYF. The CDR3 nucleotides read TGTGCCTGGAGCCCGACTAGCGGGGGGACGGGTACGCAGTATTTT.

This clone was picked up a small number of times. The chain couples TRBV7-9 to TRBJ2-7, with TRBD1 matching over 10 bases. V trimming: 5 bases; J trimming: 6 bases; junction bases outside the gene matches: 7. Germline V gene data show CDR1 as SEHNR and CDR2 as FQNEAQ (reference sequence). The CDR3 spans 14 residues. CDR3 sequence (DNA): TGTGCCAGCAGCCAGGACAGGGGGGTCTCCGAGCAGTACTTC. Amino acids: CASSQDRGVSEQYF.

V gene TRBV6-5 combines with J gene TRBJ1-2, with a tentative D call TRBD1 (5 bases). Trimming took off 10 bases at V and 0 bases at J, with 18 bases between the two ends. This CDR3 contains 15 residues. The germline V gene encodes CDR1 MNHEY and CDR2 SVGAGI. The CDR3 DNA is TGTGCCACTGTTGCGGGGGGGGACTCTAACTATGGCTACACCTTC. Residues: CATVAGGDSNYGYTF.

The chain couples TRBV29-1 to TRBJ2-5; TRBD1 matches at 8 bases. The CDR3 has 13 residues. CDR1 SQVTM and CDR2 ANQGSEA come from the germline V gene. V dropped 4 bases and J dropped 2; count of bases not matched to a gene: 3. DNA of the CDR3: TGCAGCGTTGTGGGACAGGATCAAGAGACCCAGTACTTC. It specifies CSVVGQDQETQYF. Using reference TRBV29-1 and TRBJ2-5 for the parts outside the CDR3, the full variable domain is SAVISQKPSRDICQRGTSLTIQCQVDSQVTMMFWYRQQPGQSLTLIATANQGSEATYESGFVIDKFPISRPNLTFSTLTVSNMSPEDSSIYLCSVVGQDQETQYFGPGTRLLVL.

The gene calls are TRBV18 and TRBJ2-3, with 9 bases lining up with TRBD2. V gave up 4 bases and J gave up 1 base; unmatched junction bases: 0. The CDR3 loop spans 14 amino acids. Germline lookup yields CDR1 KGHSH and CDR2 LQKENI. CDR3 nucleotide sequence: TGTGCCAGCTCACGGACTAGCGGCACAGATACGCAGTATTTT. Its protein product is CASSRTSGTDTQYF.

The chain recombines TRBV10-3 with TRBJ2-3; D may be TRBD2 (5 bases). The V end was cut by 4 bases, the J end by 1 base, with 15 bases between. Germline CDR1 ENHRY, CDR2 SYGVKD. CDR3 length equals 16 residues. The CDR3 loop reads CAISALSREGTDTQYF. CDR3 DNA: TGTGCCATCAGTGCCCTGAGCCGGGAAGGCACAGATACGCAGTATTTT.

The rearrangement links TRBV19 to TRBJ2-3; weak D call: TRBD1 (5 bases). V was cut by 3 bases and J by 8 bases, with 9 bases left in between. CDR1 and CDR2 from the germline V gene are LNHDA and SQIVND (reference sequence). The CDR3 has 12 residues. This chain's CDR3 is CASSIQGVTQYF. DNA of the CDR3: TGTGCCAGTAGTATTCAGGGTGTTACGCAGTATTTT.

Written as DNA, the CDR3 is TGTGCCAGCAGTTCGGGGGGGAACACTGAAGCTTTCTTT. Amino acid sequence: CASSSGGNTEAFF. This chain joins TRBV2 and TRBJ1-1, with D possibly TRBD1 on 5 matching bases. The V end lost 5 bases, the J end lost 1 base, and 8 bases lay between the germline ends. This CDR3 has 13 amino acids. Germline V lookup: CDR1 SNHLY, CDR2 FYNNEI.

This clone was recorded at least ten times. This chain links TRBV11-2 with TRBJ2-1, with 8 positions matching TRBD2. J lost 0 bases, V lost 4 bases, and 8 bases had no gene match. In germline, CDR1 is SGHAT, CDR2 FQNNGV. The CDR3 contains 17 residues. CDR3 protein: CASSSPLRGASYNEQFF. The CDR3 region has the DNA TGTGCCAGCAGCTCGCCGTTGCGGGGGGCCTCCTACAATGAGCAGTTCTTC.

This sequence joins TRBV27 and TRBJ1-5; 8 bases are a match to TRBD1. Germline loops: CDR1 MNHEY, CDR2 SMNVEV (reference sequence). This CDR3 has 15 amino acids. Losses at the gene ends were 6 bases for V and 6 bases for J; bases not matched to a gene: 10. This CDR3 reads CASSSGQGWGQPQHF. In DNA form, the CDR3 reads TGTGCCAGCAGCAGTGGACAGGGCTGGGGTCAGCCCCAGCATTTT.

This clone was seen only once. The gene calls are TRBV30 and TRBJ2-1, with D tentatively TRBD2 (6 bases). CDR1 and CDR2 (germline): GTSNPN, SVGIG (reference sequence). V was trimmed by 2 bases and J by 0 bases, leaving 14 bases between them. This CDR3 comprises 16 residues. CDR3 sequence (DNA): TGTGCCTGGAGTCTAGCGTACTCCAACTCCTACAATGAGCAGTTCTTC. Its translation is CAWSLAYSNSYNEQFF.

This sequence joins TRBV7-9 and TRBJ2-7; D is undetermined. Germline lookup yields CDR1 SEHNR and CDR2 FQNEAQ (reference sequence). V was clipped by 5 bases and J by 4 bases, with 12 bases between them. The CDR3 covers 13 residues. The CDR3 sequence: CASSRSPGYEQYF. In nucleotides, the CDR3 is TGTGCCAGCAGCCGGTCCCCGGGTTACGAGCAGTACTTC.

The V gene is TRBV25-1, the J gene TRBJ2-7; 8 bases agree with TRBD1. V lost 5 bases and J lost 1; bases outside the gene matches: 10. The CDR3 spans 16 residues. The germline CDR1 and CDR2 sequences are MGHDK and SYGVNS. The CDR3, as DNA: TGTGCCAGCAGTAAAACAGGGGGTCCAGGTTCCTACGAGCAGTACTTC. As protein: CASSKTGGPGSYEQYF.

The V gene is TRBV4-3, the J gene TRBJ2-7; D is perhaps TRBD1 or TRBD2 (6 bases each). The V end lost 4 bases, the J end lost 5 bases, and 18 bases lay between the germline ends. From germline, CDR1 is LGHNA and CDR2 YSLEER. This CDR3 comprises 15 residues. The CDR3: CASSRALNREDEQYF. The CDR3 DNA follows: TGCGCCAGCAGCCGAGCTCTGAACAGGGAGGACGAGCAGTACTTC.

V usage is TRBV7-2 and J usage is TRBJ1-5; D possibly corresponds to TRBD1 (6 bases). The ends were cut back, 5 bases at V and 4 bases at J, with 12 bases in the middle. The CDR3 has 14 amino acids. Germline loops: CDR1 SGHTA, CDR2 FQGNSA. The CDR3 reads CASSQGQLNQPQHF. In nucleotides, the CDR3 is TGTGCCAGCAGCCAGGGGCAGCTAAATCAGCCCCAGCATTTT.

The CDR3 loop is CASSGGGFYEQYF. The DNA of the CDR3 is TGTGCCAGCAGCGGTGGCGGGTTCTACGAGCAGTACTTC. V is TRBV13 and J is TRBJ2-7; weak D call: TRBD2 (5 bases). Germline assignment: CDR1 PRHDT and CDR2 FYEKMQ (reference sequence). This CDR3 comprises 13 residues. With 5 bases removed from V and 3 bases from J, the gap between germline ends came to 11 bases.